The rows below give T cell receptor beta chains drawn from one sample of a study of blood T cells in healthy people across ages. TCRdb fed the 5' RACE reads into MiXCR, producing one record per CDR3 protein. The sample has 1.5 million to 1.9 million distinct CDR3 sequences; approximately 43% are singletons. Sequencing was done on a sample of blood. The receptors here all came from a woman between 18 and 30 years old in good health. Both conserved end residues are part of each CDR3. Fields, in order: J gene, CDR3 length, D gene, V gene, clone size, CDR3 protein, CDR3 DNA. A D gene is named only where the DNA matches it firmly. For some rows the clone size is stated as once, few or many, or as a class when expanded; others skip it.

>TRBJ1-6|14|-|TRBV29-1|few
CSVRDGKYNSPLHF
TGCAGCGTCCGGGACGGAAAGTATAATTCACCCCTCCACTTT
>TRBJ2-7|12|-|TRBV29-1|-
CSVGQTSREQYF
TGCAGCGTTGGGCAAACAAGTCGCGAGCAGTACTTC
>TRBJ1-1|12|TRBD1|TRBV29-1|many
CSVGQGSTEAFF
TGCAGCGTCGGACAGGGGAGCACTGAAGCTTTCTTT
>TRBJ2-1|15|TRBD1|TRBV29-1|-
CSVVPGTGSYNEQFF
TGCAGCGTTGTTCCCGGGACAGGGTCCTACAATGAGCAGTTCTTC
>TRBJ1-6|18|-|TRBV7-2|-
CASSRRGYVSSYNSPLHF
TGTGCCAGCAGCCGAAGGGGTTATGTCAGCTCCTATAATTCACCCCTCCACTTT
>TRBJ1-6|16|-|TRBV11-2|few
CASSLVRGQSDSPLHF
TGTGCCAGCAGCTTAGTCAGGGGACAATCTGATTCACCCCTCCACTTT
>TRBJ2-5|15|-|TRBV12-3/TRBV12-4|-
CASSFIGRGQETQYF
TGTGCCAGCAGTTTCATTGGGCGGGGCCAAGAGACCCAGTACTTC
>TRBJ1-6|16|-|TRBV28|-
CASSTSSRGGNSPLHF
TGTGCCAGCAGTACCTCCTCCAGGGGAGGAAATTCACCCCTCCACTTT
>TRBJ1-2|14|-|TRBV6-1|few
CASSQTVTNYGYTF
TGTGCCAGCAGTCAGACGGTGACTAACTATGGCTACACCTTC
>TRBJ2-3|19|TRBD2|TRBV6-1|-
CVSRSGWTSGPTSTDTQYF
TGTGTCAGCAGATCAGGTTGGACTAGCGGACCCACTAGCACAGATACGCAGTATTTT
>TRBJ1-2|12|-|TRBV29-1|few
CSVGTPDVFNTF
TGCAGCGTTGGGACCCCTGATGTTTTCAACACCTTC
>TRBJ2-1|15|TRBD2|TRBV7-3|-
CASSYLAGGGNEQFF
TGTGCCAGCAGCTATCTAGCGGGAGGCGGGAATGAGCAGTTCTTC
>TRBJ2-4|15|TRBD2|TRBV20-1|once
CSARTLSGSANIQYF
TGCAGTGCTAGGACCCTAAGCGGGAGTGCGAACATTCAGTACTTC
>TRBJ1-1|14|-|TRBV24-1|few
CATSDGYSDTEAFF
TGTGCCACCAGTGATGGGTATTCCGACACTGAAGCTTTCTTT
>TRBJ2-5|11|-|TRBV20-1|few
CSATFQETQYF
TGCAGTGCTACTTTCCAAGAGACCCAGTACTTC
>TRBJ1-1|14|-|TRBV4-3|few
CASSPGRTNTEAFF
TGCGCCAGCAGCCCGGGACGGACGAACACTGAAGCTTTCTTT
>TRBJ2-1|13|TRBD1|TRBV20-1|-
CSADRDAYNEQFF
TGCAGCGCCGACAGGGACGCCTACAATGAGCAGTTCTTC
>TRBJ2-7|18|TRBD2|TRBV20-1|-
CSAYPTGTSGRPTYEQYF
TGCAGTGCTTATCCCACCGGGACTAGCGGGCGCCCGACCTACGAGCAGTACTTC
>TRBJ1-2|14|-|TRBV2|-
CASSVPGAAYGYTF
TGTGCCAGCAGTGTTCCGGGGGCGGCATATGGCTACACCTTC
>TRBJ2-5|12|TRBD1|TRBV12-3/TRBV12-4|few
CASRADRGQQYF
TGTGCCAGCAGAGCGGACAGGGGACAGCAGTACTTC
>TRBJ2-2|16|-|TRBV12-3/TRBV12-4|-
CASLFSVRLNTGELFF
TGTGCCAGCTTATTCTCCGTACGATTAAACACCGGGGAGCTGTTTTTT
>TRBJ2-7|13|TRBD2|TRBV10-3|once
CAISASGRGEQYF
TGTGCCATCAGTGCTAGCGGGAGGGGCGAGCAGTACTTC
>TRBJ2-1|16|-|TRBV3-1|-
CASRPERASVRSEQFF
TGTGCCAGCAGGCCAGAGAGGGCTAGCGTAAGGAGTGAGCAGTTCTTC
>TRBJ2-4|14|-|TRBV28|once
CASSPQVAKNIQYF
TGTGCCAGCAGTCCACAGGTTGCCAAAAACATTCAGTACTTC
>TRBJ1-2|12|-|TRBV25-1|few
CASSESLVGYTF
TGTGCCAGCAGTGAGTCCCTGGTGGGCTACACCTTC
>TRBJ1-1|15|-|TRBV7-9|-
CASIREAYMNTEAFF
TGTGCCAGCATCAGGGAGGCGTACATGAACACTGAAGCTTTCTTT
>TRBJ1-1|14|-|TRBV5-1|-
CASSSLSENTEAFF
TGCGCCAGCAGCTCCTTGTCGGAGAACACTGAAGCTTTCTTT
>TRBJ1-2|15|-|TRBV7-2|-
CASSLDDTTNYDYTF
TGTGCCAGCAGCTTAGACGACACGACTAACTATGACTACACCTTC
>TRBJ2-5|16|TRBD1|TRBV5-1|few
CASSWGRTGDFETQYF
TGCGCCAGCAGTTGGGGGCGGACAGGGGATTTTGAGACCCAGTACTTC
>TRBJ2-7|16|-|TRBV7-9|few
CASSSRMSRMVGEQYF
TGTGCCAGCAGCTCCCGAATGAGTAGAATGGTTGGCGAGCAGTACTTC
>TRBJ2-3|15|-|TRBV5-6|-
CASRSLTGAADTQYF
TGTGCCAGCAGGTCTCTGACCGGGGCGGCAGATACGCAGTATTTT
>TRBJ2-1|17|-|TRBV28|-
CASSFTITGISYNEQFF
TGTGCCAGCAGTTTCACGATCACAGGAATCTCCTACAATGAGCAGTTCTTC
>TRBJ1-2|14|-|TRBV20-1|once
CSASPPGQGYGYTF
TGCAGTGCTAGCCCCCCGGGTCAGGGCTATGGCTACACCTTC
>TRBJ1-4|13|-|TRBV12-3/TRBV12-4|few
CASTGQSNEKLFF
TGTGCCAGCACAGGACAGTCTAATGAAAAACTGTTTTTT
>TRBJ2-3|14|-|TRBV7-2|-
CASSSSSNTDTQYF
TGTGCCAGCAGCTCAAGCTCAAACACAGATACGCAGTATTTT
>TRBJ2-2|18|TRBD2|TRBV15|-
CATSTTTSGRTNTGELFF
TGTGCCACCAGCACAACCACTAGCGGGAGAACGAACACCGGGGAGCTGTTTTTT
>TRBJ2-3|13|-|TRBV29-1|-
CSVEEVATDTQYF
TGCAGCGTTGAAGAGGTAGCCACAGATACGCAGTATTTT
>TRBJ1-2|15|TRBD1|TRBV7-2|few
CASSLARGTGEGYTF
TGTGCCAGCAGCTTAGCGCGAGGGACAGGGGAGGGCTACACCTTC
>TRBJ2-3|15|-|TRBV5-4|few
CASSPTTGSTDTQYF
TGTGCCAGCAGCCCGACGACGGGAAGCACAGATACGCAGTATTTT
>TRBJ2-1|16|TRBD2|TRBV6-5|few
CASSFTGGSSYNEQFF
TGTGCCAGCAGTTTCACCGGGGGGTCGTCGTACAATGAGCAGTTCTTC
>TRBJ2-7|14|-|TRBV6-5|few
CASSYSLSRREQYF
TGTGCCAGCAGTTACTCCCTCTCCAGGCGGGAGCAGTACTTC
>TRBJ2-1|17|-|TRBV9|-
CASSVAGTLYGGNEQFF
TGTGCCAGCAGCGTAGCGGGGACCCTCTACGGCGGCAATGAGCAGTTCTTC
>TRBJ1-1|15|-|TRBV5-8|-
CASTWGGTENTEAFF
TGTGCCAGTACCTGGGGGGGTACGGAGAACACTGAAGCTTTCTTT
>TRBJ1-1|16|-|TRBV7-2|-
CASSLGGGDGGTEDFF
TGTGCCAGCAGCTTAGGAGGGGGGGACGGAGGCACTGAAGATTTCTTT
>TRBJ1-4|16|-|TRBV20-1|few
CSARAPRGTSSEKLFF
TGCAGTGCTAGAGCCCCCCGGGGGACGTCGAGTGAAAAACTGTTTTTT
>TRBJ2-7|13|-|TRBV6-2/TRBV6-3|few
CASNPTGYYEQYF
TGTGCCAGCAACCCGACGGGGTACTACGAGCAGTACTTC
>TRBJ1-2|16|-|TRBV7-2|-
CASSAFTGSFNYGYTF
TGTGCCAGCAGCGCCTTCACAGGTTCCTTTAACTATGGCTACACCTTC
>TRBJ1-5|14|-|TRBV10-3|-
CAISVGISNQPQHF
TGTGCCATCAGTGTTGGGATTAGCAATCAGCCCCAGCATTTT
>TRBJ2-3|17|TRBD2|TRBV29-1|-
CSVDGLPVSGGSGTQYF
TGCAGCGTTGACGGGTTACCCGTTAGCGGGGGGAGCGGTACGCAGTATTTT
>TRBJ1-1|14|-|TRBV6-5|few
CASTTGRRNTEAFF
TGTGCCAGCACCACAGGGCGGAGGAACACTGAAGCTTTCTTT
>TRBJ2-1|14|-|TRBV20-1|-
CSASGNIAYNEQFF
TGCAGTGCTAGTGGAAACATTGCCTACAATGAGCAGTTCTTC
>TRBJ2-1|18|TRBD2|TRBV28|-
CASSKPSLAGSLYNEQFF
TGTGCCAGCAGCAAGCCTTCACTAGCGGGATCACTTTACAATGAGCAGTTCTTC
>TRBJ1-1|14|-|TRBV20-1|few
CSASDTGTNTEAFF
TGCAGTGCTAGTGATACCGGAACGAACACTGAAGCTTTCTTT
>TRBJ2-1|14|TRBD2|TRBV12-3/TRBV12-4|-
CASSLFLAGHEQFF
TGTGCCAGCAGTTTATTTCTAGCGGGGCATGAGCAGTTCTTC